Below, 14 T cell receptor beta chains from the same sample are listed, as sequenced in a study of blood T cell repertoires in COVID-19. The data were produced by immunoSEQ multiplex PCR, yet TCRdb's version contains in-frame clones alone and is incomplete. The sample consists of approximately 60,000 clones, about 76% of them appearing once. The sample was peripheral blood. These receptor sequences come from a middle-aged man with active or convalescent COVID-19.

The rearrangement uses TRBV19 and TRBJ1-1; possible D gene TRBD1, 6 bases. The length of the CDR3 is 13 residues. Germline CDR1 is LNHDA and CDR2 is SQIVND (reference sequence). Trimming pared 7 bases from V and 3 bases from J, leaving 12 bases between. CDR3 region: CASINREDTEAFF. The CDR3 DNA is TGTGCCAGTATTAACAGGGAAGACACTGAAGCTTTCTTT.

The V gene is TRBV29-1, the J gene TRBJ2-7; D not certain. V shed 7 bases and J shed 2 bases, with 12 bases lying between them. This CDR3 is 12 amino acids long. The V gene's germline CDR1 is SQVTM and CDR2 ANQGSEA. CDR3 amino acids: CSGLAETYEQYF. The CDR3 coding sequence is TGCAGCGGTCTGGCCGAAACCTACGAGCAGTACTTC.

V usage is TRBV7-2 and J usage is TRBJ1-2; weak D call: TRBD1 (5 bases). The CDR3 runs to 15 residues. Germline CDR1 and CDR2: SGHTA and FQGNSA. The germline V and J ends were trimmed by 1 base and 1 base, with 10 bases remaining between them. Here the CDR3 DNA reads TGTGCCAGCAGCTTAGGAAACAGGATTAACTATGGCTACACCTTC. Protein product: CASSLGNRINYGYTF.

The chain carries TRBV29-1 and TRBJ2-4, with 14 bases lining up with TRBD2. Germline V gives CDR1 SQVTM, CDR2 ANQGSEA. CDR3 length: 13 residues. The trim removed 6 bases at V and 6 bases at J, leaving 1 base unmatched. The CDR3 here is CSVGTSGGNIQYF. The CDR3 bases are TGCAGCGTCGGGACTAGCGGGGGAAACATTCAGTACTTC.

V and J are TRBV7-3 and TRBJ1-6; possibly TRBD1 for D (6 bases). The CDR3 is 18 amino acids. Germline CDR1 is SGHTA and CDR2 is FQGTGA. Trimming shortened V by 1 base and J by 0 bases, and 13 bases separated the two germline ends. The CDR3 DNA reads as TGTGCCAGCAGCTTAATGGCCCCAGGGGCCTCCTATAATTCACCCCTCCACTTT. It yields the protein CASSLMAPGASYNSPLHF.

The J gene is TRBJ2-5, the V gene TRBV7-9; D is perhaps TRBD2 (5 bases). V was trimmed by 0 bases and J by 0 bases, leaving 8 bases between them. CDR3 size: 15 residues. Germline V gene sequence: CDR1 SEHNR, CDR2 FQNEAQ (reference sequence). CDR3 sequence reads: CASSLALRDQETQYF. The CDR3 bases are TGTGCCAGCAGCTTAGCGTTGAGGGACCAAGAGACCCAGTACTTC.

This clone came up a few times. V and J are TRBV7-9 and TRBJ1-2; D gene uncertain. Per the germline V gene, CDR1 is SEHNR and CDR2 is FQNEAQ (reference sequence). Trimming left V 0 bases short and J 4 bases short, with 9 bases between. The CDR3 runs 14 residues. CDR3 nucleotide sequence: TGTGCCAGCAGCTTAGCGCGACACTTCTATGGCTACACCTTC. Translated, it gives CASSLARHFYGYTF.

The chain combines TRBV5-4 with TRBJ2-5, with 14 nucleotides matching TRBD2. From germline, CDR1 is SGHNT and CDR2 YYREEE (reference sequence). CDR3 size: 16 residues. V trimming: 4 bases; J trimming: 1 base; junction bases outside the gene matches: 3. The CDR3 DNA reads TGTGCCAGCAGCAGGGGGACTAGCGGGGGCCAAGAGACCCAGTACTTC. This encodes CASSRGTSGGQETQYF.

This chain joins TRBV5-8 and TRBJ2-3; 10 bases match TRBD1. V shed 0 bases and J 2 bases; nucleotides not matched to a gene: 6. Germline V lookup: CDR1 SGHTS, CDR2 YDEGEE. The CDR3 runs to 17 residues. The CDR3 DNA follows: TGTGCCAGCAGCTTGGAGGGGACAGGGGCCTACACAGATACGCAGTATTTT. Protein sequence: CASSLEGTGAYTDTQYF.

The table lists this clone with a count of one. The rearrangement joins TRBV2 to TRBJ1-6; D unclear. Between the trimmed V and J ends, which lost 8 bases and 8 bases, there was a span of 13 bases. The germline CDR1 and CDR2 sequences are SNHLY and FYNNEI. The CDR3 sequence is 13 residues long. This CDR3 is CASLQQRDSPLHF. In DNA form, the CDR3 reads TGTGCCAGCTTACAACAGAGGGATTCACCCCTCCACTTT.

This chain uses TRBV5-3 with TRBJ1-2; perhaps TRBD1 as D (6 bases). TRBV5-3 carries the ORF label, with uncertain function. The V end lost 8 bases, the J end lost 7 bases, and 18 bases lay between the germline ends. CDR3 length equals 13 residues. CDR3 protein: CARAGGRTVGYTF. The CDR3 DNA reads TGTGCCAGGGCCGGCGGCAGGACAGTTGGCTACACCTTC.

This clone is labeled as medium-sized (0.01 to 0.1%). This chain joins TRBV4-1 and TRBJ2-1; 8 positions match TRBD1. This CDR3 region has 16 residues. Germline V gene sequence: CDR1 MGHRA, CDR2 YSYEKL. V lost 2 bases, J lost 8 bases, and 11 bases stayed unmatched. Here the CDR3 reads CASSQFLRQGADEQFF. The CDR3 DNA follows: TGCGCCAGCAGCCAATTCCTCCGGCAGGGGGCTGATGAGCAGTTCTTC.

V usage is TRBV7-9 and J usage is TRBJ2-1, with TRBD2 as a possible D gene (6 bases). CDR1 SEHNR and CDR2 FQNEAQ come from the germline V gene (reference sequence). CDR3 length equals 14 residues. Trimming removed 2 bases from V and 7 bases from J, with 12 bases in between. CDR3 amino acids: CASSLSRGGNEQFF. CDR3 nucleotide sequence: TGTGCCAGCAGCTTATCGCGGGGCGGTAATGAGCAGTTCTTC.

Of note for this clone: The sample holds other DNA sequences that translate to the same CDR3. V usage is TRBV9 and J usage is TRBJ2-3; maybe TRBD2 (6 bases). The CDR3 has 14 amino acids. V was clipped by 2 bases and J by 1 base, with 8 bases between them. Germline assignment: CDR1 SGDLS and CDR2 YYNGEE. This CDR3 is CASSVWGGTDTQYF. The CDR3 bases are TGTGCCAGCAGCGTTTGGGGGGGCACAGATACGCAGTATTTT.